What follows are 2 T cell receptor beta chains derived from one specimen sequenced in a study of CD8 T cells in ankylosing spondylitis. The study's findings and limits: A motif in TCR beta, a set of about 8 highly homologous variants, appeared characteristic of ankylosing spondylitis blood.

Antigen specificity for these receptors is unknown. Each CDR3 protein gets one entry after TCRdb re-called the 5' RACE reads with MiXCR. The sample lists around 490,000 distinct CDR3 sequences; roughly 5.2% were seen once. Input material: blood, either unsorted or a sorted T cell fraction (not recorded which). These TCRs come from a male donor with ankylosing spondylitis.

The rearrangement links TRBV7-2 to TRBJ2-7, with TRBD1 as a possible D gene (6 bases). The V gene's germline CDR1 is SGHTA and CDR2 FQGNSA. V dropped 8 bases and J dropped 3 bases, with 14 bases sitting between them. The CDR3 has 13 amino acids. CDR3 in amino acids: CASGRTVNYEQYF. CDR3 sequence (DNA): TGTGCCAGCGGACGGACAGTAAACTACGAGCAGTACTTC.

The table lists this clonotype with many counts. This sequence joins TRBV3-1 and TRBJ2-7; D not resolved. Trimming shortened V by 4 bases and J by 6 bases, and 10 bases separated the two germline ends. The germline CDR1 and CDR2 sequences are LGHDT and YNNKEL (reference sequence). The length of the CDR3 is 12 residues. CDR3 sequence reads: CASSLRGGEQYF. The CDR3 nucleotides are TGTGCCAGCAGCCTCCGTGGTGGCGAGCAGTACTTC.